The source of this TCR beta chain is a study of radiation and T cells in renal cell carcinoma. General study points: In blood, top tumor clones expanded by 2 weeks, shrinking by 4.

Concerning this clone: The antigen remains undetermined.

Repertoires were generated with immunoSEQ multiplex PCR, while TCRdb's copy carries only in-frame clones and drops some. This table has approximately 83,000 clones, 85% appearing once. CDR3 size: 14 residues. V lost 4 bases and J lost 1; bases outside the gene matches: 2. Per the germline V gene, CDR1 is LNHDA and CDR2 is SQIVND (reference sequence). The time point denotes: blood 4 weeks post-SBRT, at nephrectomy. Treatment defined: 15 Gy SBRT to primary tumor, nephrectomy 4 weeks later. Nephrectomy followed 15 Gy stereotactic body radiation by 4 weeks. The specimen was blood, collected from a patient whose treatment included radiotherapy and nephrectomy. The sequence was obtained from a man aged 50 or older with renal cell carcinoma. The chain is built from TRBV19 and TRBJ2-3, with TRBD1 matching 7 bases. CDR3 sequence (DNA): TGTGCCAGTAGTAGCCAGGGGGGCACAGATACGCAGTATTTT. This encodes CASSSQGGTDTQYF.